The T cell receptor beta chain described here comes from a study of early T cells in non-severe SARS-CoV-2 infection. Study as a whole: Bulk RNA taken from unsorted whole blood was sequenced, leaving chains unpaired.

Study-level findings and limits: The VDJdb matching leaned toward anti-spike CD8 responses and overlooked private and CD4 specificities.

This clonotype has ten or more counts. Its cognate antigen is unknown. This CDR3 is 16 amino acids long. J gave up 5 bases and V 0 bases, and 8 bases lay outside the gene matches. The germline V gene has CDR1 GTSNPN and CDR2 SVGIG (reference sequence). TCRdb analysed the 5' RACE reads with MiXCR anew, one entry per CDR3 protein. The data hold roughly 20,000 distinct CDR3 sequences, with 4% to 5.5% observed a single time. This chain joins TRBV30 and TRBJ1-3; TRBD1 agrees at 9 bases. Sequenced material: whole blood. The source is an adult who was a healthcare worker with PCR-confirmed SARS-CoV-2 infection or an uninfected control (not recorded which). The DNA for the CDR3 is TGTGCCTGGAGTGTAGGGTCGGACAGGGGAAGAAACACCATATATTTT. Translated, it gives CAWSVGSDRGRNTIYF.